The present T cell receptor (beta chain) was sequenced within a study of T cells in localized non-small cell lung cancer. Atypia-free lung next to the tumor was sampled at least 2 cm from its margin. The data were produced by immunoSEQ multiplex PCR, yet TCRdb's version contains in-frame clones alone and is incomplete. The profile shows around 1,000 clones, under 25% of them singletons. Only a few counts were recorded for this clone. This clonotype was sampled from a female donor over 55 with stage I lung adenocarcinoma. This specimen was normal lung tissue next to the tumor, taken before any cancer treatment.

CDR3 in amino acids: CASGLGSQGMQTQYF. CDR3 sequence (DNA): TGTGCTAGTGGTTTGGGCTCACAGGGGATGCAGACCCAGTACTTC. The rearrangement links TRBV12-5 to TRBJ2-5, with 7 bases lining up with TRBD1. Germline V gene data show CDR1 as LGHNT and CDR2 as FRNRAP. CDR3 length: 15 residues. V lost 1 base, J lost 6 bases, and 8 bases stayed unmatched.